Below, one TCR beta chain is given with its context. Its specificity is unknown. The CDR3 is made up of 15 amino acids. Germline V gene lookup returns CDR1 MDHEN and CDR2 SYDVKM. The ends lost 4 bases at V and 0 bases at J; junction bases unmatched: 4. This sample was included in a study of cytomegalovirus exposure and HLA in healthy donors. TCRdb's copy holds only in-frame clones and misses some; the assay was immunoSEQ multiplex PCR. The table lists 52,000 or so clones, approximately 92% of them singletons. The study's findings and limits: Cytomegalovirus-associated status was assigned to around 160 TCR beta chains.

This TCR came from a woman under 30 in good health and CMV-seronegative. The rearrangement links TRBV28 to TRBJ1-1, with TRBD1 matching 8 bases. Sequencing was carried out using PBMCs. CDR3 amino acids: CASSSQGALNTEAFF. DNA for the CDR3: TGTGCCAGCAGTTCCCAGGGGGCCCTGAACACTGAAGCTTTCTTT.